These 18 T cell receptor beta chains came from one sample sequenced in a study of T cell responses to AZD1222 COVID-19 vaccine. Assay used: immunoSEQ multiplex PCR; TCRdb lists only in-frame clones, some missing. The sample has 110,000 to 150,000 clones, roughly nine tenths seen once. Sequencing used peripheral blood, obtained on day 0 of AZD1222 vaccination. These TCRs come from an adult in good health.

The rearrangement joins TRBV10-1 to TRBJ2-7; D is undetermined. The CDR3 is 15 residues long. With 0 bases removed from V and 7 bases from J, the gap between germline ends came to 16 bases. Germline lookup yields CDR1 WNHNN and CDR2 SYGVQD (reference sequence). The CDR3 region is CASSESAARTDEQYF. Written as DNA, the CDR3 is TGCGCCAGCAGTGAGTCGGCGGCTCGGACCGATGAGCAGTACTTC.

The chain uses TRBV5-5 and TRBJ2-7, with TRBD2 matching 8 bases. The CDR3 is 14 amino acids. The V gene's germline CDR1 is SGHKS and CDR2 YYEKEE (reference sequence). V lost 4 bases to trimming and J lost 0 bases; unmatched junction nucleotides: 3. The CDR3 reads CASSRGGNSYEQYF. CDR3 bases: TGTGCCAGCAGCCGGGGGGGTAACTCCTACGAGCAGTACTTC.

CDR3 protein: CAWSLGGGRETQYF. CDR3 DNA sequence: TGTGCCTGGAGTCTGGGCGGGGGCAGGGAGACCCAGTACTTC. The gene calls are TRBV30 and TRBJ2-5, with a possible D match to TRBD2 (7 bases). Trimming cost V 2 bases and J 5 bases, with 15 bases left between them. The germline V gene encodes CDR1 GTSNPN and CDR2 SVGIG (reference sequence). The CDR3 sequence is 14 residues long. The full variable domain, in which reference TRBV30 and TRBJ2-5 provide the parts outside the CDR3, is SQTIHQWPATLVQPVGSPLSLECTVEGTSNPNLYWYRQAAGRGLQLLFYSVGIGQISSEVPQNLSASRPQDRQFILSSKKLLLSDSGFYLCAWSLGGGRETQYFGPGTRLLVL.

CDR3 region: CSVGGQSAVAFF. CDR3 sequence (DNA): TGCAGCGTTGGGGGACAGTCAGCGGTGGCTTTCTTT. V usage is TRBV29-1 and J usage is TRBJ1-1; 7 bases match TRBD1. CDR1 and CDR2 from the germline V gene are SQVTM and ANQGSEA. Trimming took 4 bases from V and 11 from J; bases not matched to a gene: 10. This CDR3 has 12 amino acids.

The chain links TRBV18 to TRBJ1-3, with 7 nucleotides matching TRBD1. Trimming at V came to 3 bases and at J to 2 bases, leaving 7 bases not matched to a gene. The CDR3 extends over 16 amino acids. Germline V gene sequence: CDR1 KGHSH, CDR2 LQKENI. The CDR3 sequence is CASSPGGQGAGNTIYF. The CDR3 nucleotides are TGTGCCAGCTCACCGGGAGGTCAGGGGGCTGGAAACACCATATATTTT.

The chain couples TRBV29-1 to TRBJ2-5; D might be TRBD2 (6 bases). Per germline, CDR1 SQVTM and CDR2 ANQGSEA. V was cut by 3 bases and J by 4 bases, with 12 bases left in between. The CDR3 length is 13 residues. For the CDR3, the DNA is TGCAGCGTTGATGAGGAGGGTCTAGAGACCCAGTACTTC. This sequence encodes CSVDEEGLETQYF.

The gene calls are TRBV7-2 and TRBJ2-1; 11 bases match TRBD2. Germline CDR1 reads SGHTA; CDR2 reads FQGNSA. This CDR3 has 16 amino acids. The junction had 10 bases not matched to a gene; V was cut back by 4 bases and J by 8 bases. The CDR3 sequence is CASSSTLLAGADEQFF. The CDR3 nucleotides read TGTGCCAGCAGCTCCACCCTACTAGCGGGAGCGGATGAGCAGTTCTTC.

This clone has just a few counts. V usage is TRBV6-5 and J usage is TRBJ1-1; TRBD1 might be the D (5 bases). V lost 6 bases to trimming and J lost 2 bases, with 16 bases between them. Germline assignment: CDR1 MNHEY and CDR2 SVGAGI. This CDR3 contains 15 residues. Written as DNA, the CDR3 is TGTGCCAGCAGATCAGACAGAATGACAAACACTGAAGCTTTCTTT. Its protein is CASRSDRMTNTEAFF.

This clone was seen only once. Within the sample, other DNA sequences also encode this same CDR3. The CDR3 loop is CASSEAGGQPQHF. In DNA form, the CDR3 reads TGTGCCAGCAGTGAGGCAGGAGGTCAGCCCCAGCATTTT. This sequence joins TRBV6-1 and TRBJ1-5; D is ambiguous. V gave up 3 bases and J gave up 6 bases, with 9 bases separating them. CDR1 is MNHNS, CDR2 SASEGT, per germline. The CDR3 sequence is 13 residues long.

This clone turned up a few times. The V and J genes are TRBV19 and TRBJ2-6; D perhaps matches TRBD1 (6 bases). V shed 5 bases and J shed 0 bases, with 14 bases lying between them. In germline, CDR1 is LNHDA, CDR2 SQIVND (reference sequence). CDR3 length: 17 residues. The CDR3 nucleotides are TGTGCCAGTAGTTTGCGACAGGCCCTCTCTGGGGCCAACGTCCTGACTTTC. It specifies CASSLRQALSGANVLTF.

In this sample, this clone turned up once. CDR3 bases: TGTGCCAGCAGTTACTCAGGGGGCGAAGGGTATGGCTACACCTTC. This codes for CASSYSGGEGYGYTF. The V and J genes are TRBV6-6 and TRBJ1-2, with 7 positions matching TRBD1. The germline V gene encodes CDR1 MNHNY and CDR2 SVGAGI (reference sequence). V lost 0 bases to trimming and J lost 5 bases; unmatched junction nucleotides: 6. The CDR3 covers 15 residues.

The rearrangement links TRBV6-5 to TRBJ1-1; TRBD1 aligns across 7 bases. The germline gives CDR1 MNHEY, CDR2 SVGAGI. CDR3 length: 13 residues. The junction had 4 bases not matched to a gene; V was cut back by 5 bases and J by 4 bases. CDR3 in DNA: TGTGCCAGCAGTAGACAGGGTAGCACTGAAGCTTTCTTT. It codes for CASSRQGSTEAFF.

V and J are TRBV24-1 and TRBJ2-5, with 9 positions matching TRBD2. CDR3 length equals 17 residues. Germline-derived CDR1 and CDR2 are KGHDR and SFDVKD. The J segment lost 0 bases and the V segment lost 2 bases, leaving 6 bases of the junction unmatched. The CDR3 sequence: CATSDSGLAGYQETQYF. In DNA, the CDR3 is TGTGCCACCAGTGATTCGGGGCTAGCGGGATACCAAGAGACCCAGTACTTC.

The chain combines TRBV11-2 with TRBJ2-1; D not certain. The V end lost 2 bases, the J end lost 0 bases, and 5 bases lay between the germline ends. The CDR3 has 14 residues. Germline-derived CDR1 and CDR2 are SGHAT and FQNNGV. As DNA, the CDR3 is TGTGCCAGCAGCTTATCCCACTCCTACAATGAGCAGTTCTTC. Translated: CASSLSHSYNEQFF. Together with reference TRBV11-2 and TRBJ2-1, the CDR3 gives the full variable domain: EAGVAQSPRYKIIEKRQSVAFWCNPISGHATLYWYQQILGQGPKLLIQFQNNGVVDDSQLPKDRFSAERLKGVDSTLKIQPAKLEDSAVYLCASSLSHSYNEQFFGPGTRLTVL.

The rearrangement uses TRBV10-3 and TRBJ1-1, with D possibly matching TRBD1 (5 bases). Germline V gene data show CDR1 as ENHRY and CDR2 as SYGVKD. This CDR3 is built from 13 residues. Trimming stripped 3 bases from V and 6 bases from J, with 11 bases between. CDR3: CAISDGTAAEAFF. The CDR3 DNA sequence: TGTGCCATCAGTGATGGGACGGCGGCTGAAGCTTTCTTT.

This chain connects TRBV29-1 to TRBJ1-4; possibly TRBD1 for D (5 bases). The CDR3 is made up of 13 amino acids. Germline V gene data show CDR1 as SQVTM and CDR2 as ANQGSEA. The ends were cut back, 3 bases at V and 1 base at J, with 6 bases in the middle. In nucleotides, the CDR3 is TGCAGCGTTGATGGGGGAACTAATGAAAAACTGTTTTTT. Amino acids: CSVDGGTNEKLFF. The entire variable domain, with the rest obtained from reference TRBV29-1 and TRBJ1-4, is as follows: SAVISQKPSRDICQRGTSLTIQCQVDSQVTMMFWYRQQPGQSLTLIATANQGSEATYESGFVIDKFPISRPNLTFSTLTVSNMSPEDSSIYLCSVDGGTNEKLFFGSGTQLSVL.

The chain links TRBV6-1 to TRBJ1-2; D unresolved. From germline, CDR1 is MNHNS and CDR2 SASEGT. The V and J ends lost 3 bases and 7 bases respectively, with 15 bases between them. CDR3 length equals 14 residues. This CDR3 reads CASSDRMIVSGYTF. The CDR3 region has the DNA TGTGCCAGCAGTGATCGCATGATCGTCTCTGGCTACACCTTC.

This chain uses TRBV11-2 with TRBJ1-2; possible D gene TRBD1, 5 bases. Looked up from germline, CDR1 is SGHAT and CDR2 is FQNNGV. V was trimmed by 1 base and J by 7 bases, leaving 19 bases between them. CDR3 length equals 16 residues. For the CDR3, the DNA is TGTGCCAGCAGCTTAGGGGTAGGGGTAGGTGGGGCTGGCTACACCTTC. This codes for CASSLGVGVGGAGYTF.